The 29 T cell receptor beta chains reported below all come from one sample, sequenced in a study of T cell clonality in common variable immunodeficiency (dated by TCRdb to about 2015). To prepare the library, the immunoSEQ multiplex PCR assay was applied. In TCRdb, the immuneACCESS table is reduced to in-frame sequences with V and J assigned. These tables do not hold every clone; where another copy was compared, an unresolved V gene accounts for under half, and the others remain unexplained. For this sample, some 54,000 clones are listed, none of them singletons. Around 2% of the sample is in the top ten clones. The sample was peripheral blood mononuclear cells. Receptors were obtained from a person between 18 and 69 years old in good health.

As to this clone: Sequencing ends 3 residues short of the CDR3 end; the germline J gene provides the rest. This chain connects TRBV7-6 to TRBJ2-1, with a tentative D call TRBD1 (6 bases). The CDR3 covers 15 residues. Per the germline V gene, CDR1 is SGHVS and CDR2 is FNYEAQ. V was shortened by 1 base and J by 5 bases, with 12 bases between the two germline ends. Incomplete CDR3 DNA: TGTGCCAGCAGCTTAGGTACAGGGTACGACAATGAG. Its translation: CASSLGTGYDNE. The CDR3, in full, reads CASSLGTGYDNEQFF. The full variable domain, in which reference TRBV7-6 and TRBJ2-1 provide the parts outside the CDR3, is GAGVSQSPRYKVTKRGQDVALRCDPISGHVSLYWYRQALGQGPEFLTYFNYEAQQDKSGLPNDRFSAERPEGSISTLTIQRTEQRDSAMYRCASSLGTGYDNEQFFGPGTRLTVL.

This clone has a handful of counts. The read falls 3 residues short of the CDR3 end, and the missing part is taken from the germline J gene. V is TRBV5-1 and J is TRBJ2-2; 9 bases agree with TRBD1. Germline V gene data show CDR1 as SGHRS and CDR2 as YFSETQ. The CDR3 spans 18 residues. Partial CDR3 DNA: TGCGCCAGCAGCTTGAAGGGACAGGGAAGGGCTAACAATTCACCG. Protein sequence: CASSLKGQGRANNSP. The entire CDR3 sequence reads CASSLKGQGRANNSPLFF.

This clone has a count of ten or more. The CDR3 protein is CASTPDRGIYSPLHF. CDR3 DNA, as far as it was read: TGTGCCAGCACCCCCGACAGGGGAATTTATTCACCC. The rearrangement links TRBV6-2 or TRBV6-3 to TRBJ1-6; 8 positions match TRBD1. Coverage ceases 3 residues before the CDR3 finishes, and the germline J gene fills in the end. V lost 7 bases, J lost 8 bases, and 10 bases stayed unmatched. Germline CDR1 MNHEY, CDR2 SVGEGT. This CDR3 spans 15 amino acids.

This clone was detected many times. The CDR3 end falls 3 residues outside the read, so it is completed with the germline J gene. The chain carries TRBV29-1 and TRBJ2-1; perhaps TRBD1 as D (6 bases). Deletions cut 2 bases from V and 9 bases from J, with 11 bases between. The CDR3 length is 12 residues. The germline V gene encodes CDR1 SQVTM and CDR2 ANQGSEA. The CDR3 is CSVEQAGVEQFF. CDR3 DNA, as far as it was read: TGCAGCGTTGAACAGGCAGGGGTTGAG.

In this sample, this clone turned up many times. The read ends 3 residues before the CDR3 terminus; that terminus is restored from the germline J gene. The genes are TRBV29-1 and TRBJ2-7, with TRBD1 matching 7 bases. Germline CDR1 SQVTM, CDR2 ANQGSEA. With V trimmed by 5 bases and J by 4 bases, 8 bases remained unmatched. This CDR3 is 13 amino acids long. The DNA read from the CDR3 is TGCAGCGTTATGACAGGGCCTTCGTACGAG. This encodes CSVMTGPSYE. The entire CDR3 protein reads CSVMTGPSYEQYF.

This clone was seen many times. The CDR3 extends 3 residues past the end of the read, so its final part is completed from the germline J gene. This chain uses TRBV29-1 with TRBJ1-2; D ambiguous. CDR3 length equals 13 residues. The V gene lost 3 bases and the J gene lost 0 bases, with 8 bases spanning the gap. Germline V lookup: CDR1 SQVTM, CDR2 ANQGSEA. The CDR3 region is CSVENGPNYGYTF. The sequenced part of the CDR3 DNA is TGCAGCGTTGAGAACGGTCCTAACTATGGC.

As to this clone: The read ends 3 residues early relative to the CDR3; the germline J gene fills the gap. The chain recombines TRBV7-6 with TRBJ2-3, with 7 nucleotides matching TRBD2. There are 16 residues in the CDR3. The V and J ends lost 2 bases and 0 bases, in that order; junction bases with no gene match: 5. Germline CDR1 reads SGHVS; CDR2 reads FNYEAQ. Partial CDR3 DNA: TGTGCCAGCAGCTTAAGGGCGGGGGTTAGCACAGATACG. This sequence encodes CASSLRAGVSTDT. The whole CDR3 reads CASSLRAGVSTDTQYF.

This clone was seen at least ten times. The read falls 3 residues short of the CDR3 end, and the missing part is taken from the germline J gene. The chain employs TRBV20-1 and TRBJ2-7, with TRBD1 matching over 8 bases. The CDR3 is 15 amino acids. Germline V gene data show CDR1 as DFQATT and CDR2 as SNEGSKA (reference sequence). The V segment lost 6 bases and the J segment 0 bases; nucleotides outside the gene matches: 10. The CDR3 sequence is CSAEEFQGASYEQYF. The covered CDR3 bases are TGCAGTGCGGAGGAGTTTCAGGGGGCCTCCTACGAG.

This clone was seen a handful of times. CDR3 amino acids: CASSLGLAGRQSGTQYF. The sequenced CDR3 bases are TGTGCCAGCAGCCTCGGACTAGCGGGTCGTCAATCAGGGACG. The V gene is TRBV7-8, the J gene TRBJ2-3, with 11 nucleotides matching TRBD2. Read coverage stops 3 residues before the CDR3 terminus; the germline J gene supplies the remainder. From germline, CDR1 is SGHVS and CDR2 FQNEAQ. The CDR3 is made up of 17 amino acids.

This clone was seen many times. The read ends 3 residues early relative to the CDR3; the germline J gene fills the gap. The gene calls are TRBV19 and TRBJ1-2, with D maybe TRBD1 (5 bases). CDR1 and CDR2 from the germline V gene are LNHDA and SQIVND (reference sequence). CDR3 length equals 13 residues. CDR3 amino acids: CASEAGSRGGYTF. CDR3 DNA (partial): TGTGCCAGCGAAGCGGGGTCCCGGGGCGGC.

This clone showed up many times. The DNA ends 3 residues before the CDR3 does, and the rest of the CDR3 is filled in from the germline J gene. The V gene is TRBV6-2 or TRBV6-3, the J gene TRBJ1-4, with 10 positions matching TRBD1. The V gene end was trimmed by 6 bases and the J gene end by 7 bases; junction bases not matched to a gene: 5. CDR3 length: 14 residues. Germline values: CDR1 MNHEY, CDR2 SVGEGT. The CDR3 sequence: CASRDRGGSEKLFF. The CDR3 bases that were read are TGTGCCAGCAGGGACAGGGGGGGAAGTGAAAAA.

This clone has a count of ten or more. The CDR3 end lies 3 residues beyond the end of the read and is filled in from the germline J gene. The rearrangement uses TRBV30 and TRBJ2-1; no firm D call. CDR1 and CDR2 from the germline V gene are GTSNPN and SVGIG (reference sequence). V lost 4 bases, J lost 6 bases, and 19 bases lay in between. The CDR3 covers 15 residues. The CDR3 spells CAWKPYRVGFNEQFF. The part of the CDR3 DNA that was read is TGTGCCTGGAAACCCTACAGAGTTGGTTTCAATGAG.

This clone was seen many times. Read coverage stops 3 residues before the CDR3 terminus; the germline J gene supplies the remainder. V gene TRBV11-2 combines with J gene TRBJ2-1, with a weak D call TRBD2 (6 bases). Per germline, CDR1 SGHAT and CDR2 FQNNGV. The CDR3 length is 13 residues. V lost 3 bases, J lost 8 bases, and 11 bases lay in between. The sequenced CDR3 bases are TGTGCCAGCAGCTTTTACTGGGGGGATGAG. It codes for CASSFYWGDE. The whole CDR3 protein reads CASSFYWGDEQFF.

This clone was recorded at least ten times. The CDR3 extends 3 residues past the end of the read, so its final part is completed from the germline J gene. The chain links TRBV7-8 to TRBJ2-6, with a weak D call TRBD1 (5 bases). Germline CDR1 reads SGHVS; CDR2 reads FQNEAQ. The CDR3 runs to 16 residues. Trimming cost V 8 bases and J 0 bases, with 14 bases left between them. The covered CDR3 bases are TGTGCCAGCCGCACTCCAGGGATCTCTGGGGCCAACGTC. Residues: CASRTPGISGANV. The full CDR3 protein is CASRTPGISGANVLTF.

Ten or more counts support this clone. CDR3 bases read: TGCGCCAGCAGCTTGGACAGTATGACATCTAATGAAAAA. It codes for CASSLDSMTSNEK. The entire CDR3 sequence reads CASSLDSMTSNEKLFF. V is TRBV5-1 and J is TRBJ1-4; the D is unclear. The read finishes 3 residues shy of the CDR3 end, and the germline J gene is used to complete it. The CDR3 totals 16 residues. Trimming removed 0 bases at V and 3 bases at J, with 12 bases between. Germline lookup yields CDR1 SGHRS and CDR2 YFSETQ. The variable domain in full, completed from reference TRBV5-1 and TRBJ1-4, reads KAGVTQTPRYLIKTRGQQVTLSCSPISGHRSVSWYQQTPGQGLQFLFEYFSETQRNKGNFPGRFSGRQFSNSRSEMNVSTLELGDSALYLCASSLDSMTSNEKLFFGSGTQLSVL.

This clone was detected ten times or more. The CDR3 end is not reached by the read, which stops 3 residues before it; the germline J gene fills it in. The V call is TRBV20-1, the J call TRBJ2-1; TRBD1 aligns across 9 bases. The CDR3 is 15 residues long. Losses at the gene ends were 4 bases for V and 7 bases for J; bases not matched to a gene: 11. The germline V gene has CDR1 DFQATT and CDR2 SNEGSKA (reference sequence). CDR3 sequence reads: CSAIPGTGIGNEQFF. CDR3 DNA (partial): TGCAGTGCTATCCCCGGGACAGGGATTGGGAATGAG.

This clone showed up many times. With the read ending 3 residues before the CDR3 end, the germline J gene is used to fill in that end. V usage is TRBV29-1 and J usage is TRBJ1-5, with D possibly matching TRBD1 (5 bases). This CDR3 has 14 amino acids. Trimming shortened V by 4 bases and J by 2 bases, and 12 bases separated the two germline ends. Germline assignment: CDR1 SQVTM and CDR2 ANQGSEA. Incomplete CDR3 DNA: TGCAGCGTTGTGGAGGGGAGGGGCAATCAGCCC. Translated: CSVVEGRGNQP. The entire CDR3 is CSVVEGRGNQPQHF.

This clone was recorded a few times. The read ends 3 residues before the CDR3 terminus; that terminus is restored from the germline J gene. This chain joins TRBV18 and TRBJ1-4, with D possibly matching TRBD1 (5 bases). The CDR3 is made up of 15 amino acids. Deletions cut 5 bases from V and 2 bases from J, with 12 bases between. Germline CDR1 KGHSH, CDR2 LQKENI. The covered CDR3 bases are TGTGCCAGCTCAGCCAATCAGGGTACTAATGAAAAA. Protein product: CASSANQGTNEK. The entire CDR3 sequence reads CASSANQGTNEKLFF.

This clone was seen ten or more times. The CDR3 end lies 3 residues beyond the end of the read and is filled in from the germline J gene. The J gene is TRBJ2-7, the V gene TRBV2; tentatively, D is TRBD2 (6 bases). Between the trimmed V and J ends, which lost 6 bases and 2 bases, there was a span of 14 bases. Germline CDR1 reads SNHLY; CDR2 reads FYNNEI. This CDR3 has 14 residues. The chain's CDR3 is CASSPQTRTYEQYF. CDR3 DNA (partial): TGTGCCAGCAGCCCTCAGACTAGAACCTACGAG.

This clone was counted at least ten times. The CDR3 extends 3 residues past the end of the read, so its final part is completed from the germline J gene. This sequence joins TRBV6-1 and TRBJ2-3; D ambiguous. Trimming left V 4 bases short and J 2 bases short, with 4 bases between. The CDR3 contains 12 residues. Germline CDR1 MNHNS, CDR2 SASEGT. The CDR3 loop reads CASSVFTDTQYF. The CDR3 DNA, read in part, is TGTGCCAGCAGTGTATTCACAGATACG.

This clone was seen repeatedly, ten times or more. With the read ending 3 residues before the CDR3 end, the germline J gene is used to fill in that end. This sequence joins TRBV29-1 and TRBJ1-1, with 7 bases fitting TRBD1. Germline values: CDR1 SQVTM, CDR2 ANQGSEA. CDR3 size: 14 residues. V shed 3 bases, J shed 1 base, and the junction held 5 bases outside the gene matches. CDR3 amino acids: CSVDPTGSNTEAFF. CDR3 DNA (partial): TGCAGCGTTGACCCGACAGGGTCGAACACTGAA.

In its sample, this clone was seen many times. The read ends 3 residues early relative to the CDR3; the germline J gene fills the gap. The genes are TRBV20-1 and TRBJ2-1; the match to TRBD2 covers 8 bases. V lost 3 bases, J lost 3 bases, and 4 bases stayed unmatched. From germline, CDR1 is DFQATT and CDR2 SNEGSKA (reference sequence). The CDR3 extends over 14 amino acids. CDR3 DNA, as far as it was read: TGCAGTGCTAGGGAGCGGGGGAGCTACAATGAG. Protein sequence: CSARERGSYNE. The whole CDR3 sequence reads CSARERGSYNEQFF.

Ten or more counts support this clone. Coverage ceases 3 residues before the CDR3 finishes, and the germline J gene fills in the end. This specimen includes other DNA sequences encoding the same CDR3. This chain uses TRBV5-3 with TRBJ1-1; D not resolved. TRBV5-3 is treated as an ORF (open reading frame) with a function not yet certain. The CDR3 runs 13 residues. Trimming took 7 bases from V and 1 from J, leaving 11 bases between them. CDR3 sequence reads: CARFPRGNTEAFF. The part of the CDR3 DNA that was read is TGTGCCAGATTCCCTCGGGGGAACACTGAA.

There are many counts of this clone. The read ends 3 residues early relative to the CDR3; the germline J gene fills the gap. The chain links TRBV18 to TRBJ1-2; a possible D gene is TRBD1 (5 bases). Per germline, CDR1 KGHSH and CDR2 LQKENI. This CDR3 comprises 15 residues. The part of the CDR3 DNA that was read is TGTGCCAGCTCACCCAGTCCATCCCACCGGGGGGGC. It encodes CASSPSPSHRGG. The full CDR3 sequence reads CASSPSPSHRGGYTF.

In its sample, this clone was seen a few times. Sequencing ends 3 residues short of the CDR3 end; the germline J gene provides the rest. The chain joins TRBV6-1 to TRBJ1-6, with 10 bases fitting TRBD1. Germline CDR1 reads MNHNS; CDR2 reads SASEGT. V trimming: 1 base; J trimming: 9 bases; junction bases outside the gene matches: 3. The CDR3 spans 15 residues. CDR3 DNA, as far as it was read: TGTGCCAGCAGTGAAGTCGGGACAGGGGTTTCACCC. Its translation: CASSEVGTGVSP. The complete CDR3 sequence is CASSEVGTGVSPLHF.

This clone showed up many times. Incomplete CDR3 DNA: TGCAGTGCCGGGACAGAAAGCACAGATACG. This codes for CSAGTESTDT. The CDR3 as a whole reads CSAGTESTDTQYF. This chain uses TRBV20-1 with TRBJ2-3, with TRBD1 identical over 7 bases. Read coverage stops 3 residues before the CDR3 terminus; the germline J gene supplies the remainder. The V segment lost 6 bases and the J segment 0 bases; nucleotides outside the gene matches: 3. The CDR3 length is 13 residues. The germline V gene encodes CDR1 DFQATT and CDR2 SNEGSKA (reference sequence).

This clone came up many times. The read is 3 residues too short to cover the CDR3 end, so that end is filled in from the germline J gene. This chain joins TRBV5-4 and TRBJ1-5; D is possibly TRBD1 (6 bases). CDR3 length equals 13 residues. Trimming pared 4 bases from V and 5 bases from J, leaving 10 bases between. CDR1 is SGHNT, CDR2 YYREEE, per germline (reference sequence). CDR3 region: CASSADRDQPQHF. The sequenced part of the CDR3 DNA is TGTGCCAGCAGCGCGGACAGAGATCAGCCC.

This clone was found many times. The CDR3 goes on 3 residues after the read ends, and that part is filled in from the germline J gene. This chain joins TRBV28 and TRBJ2-1; D may be TRBD1 (6 bases). The V end lost 3 bases, the J end lost 4 bases, and 22 bases lay between the germline ends. The CDR3 is 18 residues long. The germline CDR1 and CDR2 sequences are MDHEN and SYDVKM. The CDR3 protein is CASSFGGLETGNYNEQFF. Incomplete CDR3 DNA: TGTGCCAGCAGTTTTGGGGGCCTCGAGACAGGTAATTACAATGAG.

On this clone: The CDR3 extends 3 residues past the end of the read, so its final part is completed from the germline J gene. The rearrangement uses TRBV30 and TRBJ2-7; D possibly corresponds to TRBD1 (6 bases). Trimming cost V 1 base and J 5 bases, with 6 bases left between them. The CDR3 has 11 residues. The germline CDR1 and CDR2 sequences are GTSNPN and SVGIG (reference sequence). CDR3 sequence: CAWSGTDEQYF. The CDR3 DNA, read in part, is TGTGCCTGGAGTGGGACAGACGAG.